The rows below give T cell receptor beta chains drawn from one sample of a study of molecular identifiers for immune sequencing clone quantification. One entry per CDR3 protein, called by TCRdb with MiXCR from the PCR reads. The repertoire holds about 510,000 distinct CDR3 sequences, with approximately 25% as singletons. The sample taken for sequencing was naive CD8+ T cells from blood, with Jurkat cell RNA spiked in. These receptor sequences come from a human donor in good health. Some libraries in this study had Jurkat cell RNA spiked in. The CDR3 runs from the conserved cysteine through the conserved F or W. Each record gives: J gene, D gene, clone size, V gene, CDR3 length, CDR3 DNA, CDR3 protein. A D gene is named only where the DNA matches it firmly. A row's size may be missing; if present it is once, few, many or a size class.

TRBJ1-1 NA NA TRBV6-1 18 TGTGCCAGCAAGGAAATGGCCAGGTTGGGGACGCAGTACACTGAAGCTTTCTTT CASKEMARLGTQYTEAFF
TRBJ2-1 TRBD1 NA TRBV19 15 TGTGCCAGTAGTATAGCGACAGGGGCGTACAATGAGCAGTTCTTC CASSIATGAYNEQFF
TRBJ1-4 NA few TRBV6-1 16 TGTGCCAGCAGTGAGGTAATGGGTGCAACTAATGAAAAACTGTTTTTT CASSEVMGATNEKLFF
TRBJ2-1 NA NA TRBV29-1 10 TGCAGCGTTGAGGTAGATGAGCAGTTCTTC CSVEVDEQFF
TRBJ2-2 NA once TRBV19 11 TGTGCCAGTGGTATGATCGGGGAGCTGTTTTTT CASGMIGELFF
TRBJ1-3 NA few TRBV15 16 TGTGCCACCAGCAGAGGAACAGGTAGAAGAGGAAACACCATATATTTT CATSRGTGRRGNTIYF
TRBJ1-5 NA NA TRBV19 15 TGTGCCAGTAGTATTGCTGGAAGGACCAATCAGCCCCAGCATTTT CASSIAGRTNQPQHF
TRBJ2-5 TRBD2 few TRBV20-1 18 TGCAGTGCTAGAGCCGGAGCCGGTAGCGGGGGATACCAAGAGACCCAGTACTTC CSARAGAGSGGYQETQYF
TRBJ1-4 NA NA TRBV30 11 TGTGCCAGGAGGCCCGGGGGTGAACTGTTTTTT CARRPGGELFF
TRBJ2-1 NA few TRBV6-6 18 TGTGCCAGCAGTTACCCGGAGGAGGGGGCACAGGTATACAATGAGCAGTTCTTC CASSYPEEGAQVYNEQFF
TRBJ2-5 NA NA TRBV27 13 TGTGCCAGCGGGAGGGGGGCGGAAGAGACCCAGTACTTC CASGRGAEETQYF
TRBJ2-6 NA many TRBV7-2 19 TGTGCCAGCAGCAACAACAGGCTCAGCACCTACTCTGGGGCCAACGTCCTGACTTTC CASSNNRLSTYSGANVLTF
TRBJ1-2 TRBD1 NA TRBV29-1 14 TGCAGCGCTGTCGGACAGGGGTTCTATGAGGGCTACACCTTC CSAVGQGFYEGYTF
TRBJ2-5 TRBD2 few TRBV3-1 14 TGTGCCAGCAGCCAAGAAAGCGGGGGGGAGACCCAGTACTTC CASSQESGGETQYF
TRBJ1-1 TRBD1 many TRBV7-2 15 TGTGCCAGCAGCTGGGGACAGCTCATGAACACTGAAGCTTTCTTT CASSWGQLMNTEAFF
TRBJ1-3 NA NA TRBV21-1 14 TGTGCCAGCAGCAAATCACTTTGTGGAAACACCATATATTTT CASSKSLCGNTIYF
TRBJ1-1 NA many TRBV4-1 14 TGCGCCAGCAGCCCGACAGAGATGAACACTGAAGCTTTCTTT CASSPTEMNTEAFF
TRBJ2-3 NA NA TRBV27 14 TGTGCCAGCAGTACGGACTACAACACAGATACGCAGTATTTT CASSTDYNTDTQYF
TRBJ2-1 TRBD2 many TRBV4-1 16 TGCGCCAGCAGCCAAATGCCTAGCGGGGGGGCCGCGGAGCAGTTCTTC CASSQMPSGGAAEQFF
TRBJ2-7 TRBD2 NA TRBV6-5 18 TGTGCCAGCAGTTTCTCACTAGCGGGGGGGAAAATGATTTACGAGCAGTACTTC CASSFSLAGGKMIYEQYF
TRBJ2-3 NA NA TRBV13 17 TGTGCCAGCAGCTTAGCCTTGACGACCACCAGCACAGATACGCAGTATTTT CASSLALTTTSTDTQYF
TRBJ2-1 NA few TRBV6-4 14 TGTGCCAGCAGTCCCGGGATATCCTACAATGAGCAGTTCTTC CASSPGISYNEQFF
TRBJ2-7 NA few TRBV12-5 13 TGTGCTAGTGGTTTACATCGAACCTACGAGCAGTACTTC CASGLHRTYEQYF
TRBJ2-5 NA few TRBV12-3/TRBV12-4 15 TGTGCCAGCAGTTTAAGGACCGATCTCCAAGAGACCCAGTACTTC CASSLRTDLQETQYF
TRBJ1-2 NA few TRBV6-2/TRBV6-3 15 TGTGCCAGCAGCTTACTGGACAGCCGGAATGGGGGCTACACCTTC CASSLLDSRNGGYTF
TRBJ2-7 NA many TRBV7-2 12 TGTGCCAGCAGCTTACCGATGTACGAGCAGTACTTC CASSLPMYEQYF
TRBJ2-6 NA many TRBV6-5 17 TGTGCCAGCAGTCTCTGGAGAACATACTCTGGGGCCAACGTCCTGACTTTC CASSLWRTYSGANVLTF
TRBJ1-5 NA many TRBV29-1 18 TGCAGCGTGCCAGTGTTACTCGCGGGGAAACATAGCAATCAGCCCCAGCATTTT CSVPVLLAGKHSNQPQHF
TRBJ2-7 NA many TRBV4-3 15 TGCGCCAGCAGCCAAGAGAAAGGCAACTCCTACGAGCAGTACTTC CASSQEKGNSYEQYF
TRBJ1-1 NA few TRBV6-1 12 TGTGCCAGCAGTGACCAGGGTAATCGGGCTTTCTTT CASSDQGNRAFF
TRBJ2-1 NA few TRBV27 15 TGTGCCAGCAGCCTGGCTCGGGCCTCCTACAATGAGCAGTTCTTC CASSLARASYNEQFF
TRBJ2-3 NA many TRBV5-1 14 TGCGCCAGCCAACTCTGGGCTACCGTAGATACGCAGTATTTT CASQLWATVDTQYF
TRBJ1-4 NA NA TRBV7-9 14 TGTGCCAGCAGCCGATACGACAGGAATGAAAAACTGTTTTTT CASSRYDRNEKLFF
TRBJ2-7 NA few TRBV4-3 14 TGCGCCAGCAGCCAAGATTGGGGGCTTAACGAGCAGTACTTC CASSQDWGLNEQYF
TRBJ1-2 NA many TRBV28 15 TGTGCCAGCAGTCCCCTCGTATTGACAGCTTATGGCTACACCTTC CASSPLVLTAYGYTF
TRBJ2-2 NA NA TRBV28 15 TGTGCCAGCAGTTTATTTGTCACGAACACCGGGGAGCTGTTTTTT CASSLFVTNTGELFF
TRBJ1-6 NA NA TRBV6-2/TRBV6-3 15 TGTGCCAGCAGCCCCGCCGGTCCCAGTTATTCACCCCTCCACTTT CASSPAGPSYSPLHF
TRBJ2-5 NA many TRBV4-1 14 TGCGCCAGCAGCCCCCGTGTGACGCAAGAGACCCAGTACTTC CASSPRVTQETQYF
TRBJ2-1 NA few TRBV5-1 15 TGCGCCAGCAGTGCTGACTCCCGCTCCTACAATGAGCAGTTCTTC CASSADSRSYNEQFF
TRBJ2-7 NA NA TRBV7-9 14 TGTGCCAGCAGCGCACAGGACGGTTTCCTCGAGCAGTACTTC CASSAQDGFLEQYF
TRBJ1-2 NA few TRBV5-1 17 TGCGCCAGCAGCTTGGTCCCCCAGCAGGGGATGGACTATGGCTACACCTTC CASSLVPQQGMDYGYTF
TRBJ2-4 NA NA TRBV11-2 16 TGTGCCAGCAGCTATGGTAGCCTGGGAGCCAAAAACATTCAGTACTTC CASSYGSLGAKNIQYF